Sequencing of this T cell receptor beta chain was carried out in a study of cytomegalovirus exposure and HLA in healthy donors. The primer mix had 60 Vbeta and 13 Jbeta primers. Sequencing was performed with immunoSEQ multiplex PCR; in TCRdb, only in-frame clones are kept and a portion is missing. The table records about 130,000 clones, about 80% of them present only once. V shed 8 bases, J shed 2 bases, and the junction held 2 bases outside the gene matches. This CDR3 is built from 13 residues. In germline, CDR1 is MNHNS, CDR2 SASEGT. V gene TRBV6-1 combines with J gene TRBJ2-7, with 11 bases that match TRBD2. The sequence was obtained from a woman aged 45-60 years in good health and CMV-seronegative. The sequenced sample consisted of PBMCs. The CDR3 nucleotides read TGTGCCAGCGAGGGACTAGCGGCCTACGAGCAGTACTTC. This gives the protein CASEGLAAYEQYF.